This entry describes one TCR beta chain. Its antigen remains undetermined. Within one base of it there is no much larger clone, and no base qualities were kept. Library preparation was by the immunoSEQ multiplex PCR assay. For the multiplex PCR, a mixture combining 60 forward primers for TCR Vbeta segments and 13 reverse primers for TCR Jbeta segments was used. The CDR3 region of rearranged TCR beta genes was amplified from genomic DNA with a multiplex PCR assay. The amplified TCR beta libraries were sequenced on the Illumina HiSeq System as 87-base-pair reads. Processing in the source paper ran as follows. Across the 670 or so repertoires, a later analysis counted tens of millions of unique TCR beta chains, approximately 10 million of which were shared by at least two donors. Raw reads were error-corrected and collapsed into unique sequences with a nearest-neighbor algorithm that merged closely related sequences to remove PCR and sequencing errors. V, D and J gene segments were assigned by aligning CDR3 sequences to IMGT reference sequences. For a sequence to be retained, at least a six-nucleotide match to both a V gene segment and a J gene segment was required. A rearrangement counted as productive if the CDR3 had no stop codons and remained in frame with V and J, and every other rearrangement counted as non-productive. CDR3 was defined according to IMGT convention as the region running from the second conserved V-encoded cysteine to the conserved J-encoded phenylalanine. The earlier analysis of more than 450 of the donors excluded sequences that lacked an unambiguous match to a single V gene segment. In an earlier analysis of some 590 of the donors, a V segment was called functional when productive rearrangements were above 56.7%, and segregating when the standard deviation between donors exceeded 5%. To diagnose cytomegalovirus status from the catalog of TCR beta chain sequences, a statistical classification framework was built. A later analysis assigned V and J genes by comparing TCR nucleotide sequences with IMGT/GENE-DB human TR gene sequences. In a later analysis, CDR3 sequences and most-parsimonious VDJ recombination scenarios were assigned using the TCRdist pipeline. In a later analysis, each TCR beta chain was defined by its CDR3 amino acid sequence together with its V-gene family, and reads without a unique V-gene family were excluded. In a later analysis, approximately 590 highly shared, low-generation-probability nucleotide sequences were removed to address suspected cross-contamination and a sequencing artifact. For each public chain, a later analysis derived a clonal expansion index from normalized ranks of inferred template counts within each repertoire. Generation probabilities in a later analysis came from a VDJ recombination model fitted to out-of-frame rearrangements, and those results were checked against IGoR. In a later analysis, TCR-TCR, TCR-HLA and TCR-CMV co-occurrence was scored with hypergeometric tests, and a repertoire-size bias correction was applied to TCR pairs. In a later analysis, false discovery rates were estimated by permuting HLA or CMV assignments 20 times. In a later analysis, co-occurring TCRs were grouped using DBSCAN, and TCRdist sequence similarity was added for clustering within HLA-allele-positive subsets. Co-occurrence clustering excluded repertoires with fewer than 30,000 or more than 120,000 public chains, plus five with anomalous nucleotide sharing. TCRdb mirrors the immuneACCESS table, restricted to in-frame sequences. Some clones are absent from its copies; in checked studies, under half trace to an unresolved V gene, and the reason for the others is unknown. The DNA was the basis for D and trimming; V, J and clone size are from that table. A total of roughly 79,000 clones appear in this sample, approximately 74% of them only once. Roughly 6.1% of the sample is taken by the ten largest.

The CDR1 and CDR2 encoded by the germline V gene are MGHRA and YSYEKL. The CDR3 covers 12 residues, taking in both the cysteine and the phenylalanine. The only DNA kept is the CDR3, 36 bases in frame from the first base. V loses 0 bases, J loses 9 bases, and the germline ends lie 6 bases apart. The record originates from a study of cytomegalovirus exposure and HLA in healthy donors (dated by TCRdb to the late 2010s). A note on the overall study: In an earlier analysis of 587 of the donors, 276 Gb of sequence data and 90 million to 120 million unique TCR beta sequences from about 179 million T cells were reported. An early release that covered 500 to 800 HLA-typed donors contained approximately 320 gigabases of sequencing data and tens of millions of unique TCR sequences. Of the 350 to 400 genotyped donors, approximately 80% fell in the genetic ancestry cluster associated with self-reported Caucasian donors. The aim of the study was to test whether cataloging public T cell receptors could identify signatures of past pathogen exposure. The T cell repertoires of 700 or so subjects were profiled by immunosequencing and related to cytomegalovirus serostatus. A separate validation cohort of over a hundred different subjects was used in addition to the roughly 700-subject first cohort. To predict cytomegalovirus infection status, the study brought together high-throughput TCR immunosequencing, statistical association of individual TCRs with disease status, and machine learning. A later analysis re-examined previously published TCR beta repertoires from roughly 720 donors and added high-resolution HLA genotyping to investigate patterns of TCR occurrence. Rather than drawing on any new phenotypic data, the later analysis identified candidate immune exposures from TCR beta sequences and the way those sequences occurred across donors. In an earlier analysis of 500 to 650 of the donors, high-throughput TCR beta sequencing was used to judge whether each TCR beta V gene segment behaved as functional or pseudogenic. Donor age, sex, ethnicity and CMV serostatus were collected together with the repertoire data. Genome-wide SNP genotypes for about 60% of the 666 donors were used in a later genetic analysis, which treated that subset as a discovery cohort. All discovery cohort repertoires had been generated on a single sequencing platform. Both class I and class II loci were covered by HLA typing, at four-digit resolution. The number of donors typed differed by locus, with roughly 629-640 for A, B, C, DRB1 and DQB1, 522 for DQA1, some 570 for DPA1, and under 490 for DPB1. Because of strong linkage in the cohort, a few DR-DQ haplotypes were treated as single units for association and clustering. Across some 400 genotyped donors of the cohort, an average of about 240,000 unique TCR beta nucleotide sequences per donor were sequenced, and 15% to 20% of those sequences were non-productive.

Study-wide conclusions, independent of this receptor: A total of about 150 TCR beta chains were listed by the study as associated with cytomegalovirus. The earlier analysis of 587 of the donors excluded roughly 17 rarely observed V segments, including chromosome 9 orphons, because counts were too low. In a later analysis, HLA-associated TCR beta chains were found to be more clonally expanded and to have lower generation probabilities than equally common non-associated chains. Some IMGT-functional V segments, including TRBV6-2 and TRBV6-3, could not be told apart with the 87-base-pair reads, so those segments were excluded. In vitro tests confirmed that a few of the cytomegalovirus-associated TCR beta chains recognize cytomegalovirus antigens. Most TCR sequences were observed very rarely across donors, whereas some public TCRs were present in many individuals. A further reported finding was that TCR beta sequences accurately predicted the HLA-A and HLA-B alleles for most subjects in the first cohort. An earlier analysis of some 560 of the donors showed that most TCR beta V segments appeared in productive rearrangements either about 90% or about 30% of the time, which broadly matched IMGT annotations. V-gene and J-gene trimming of TCR beta chains was associated with a missense DCLRE1C variant in a later genetic analysis, and the association was replicated in an independent cohort. Roughly uniform sequencing depth across donors was assumed in presence/absence analyses, although this assumption may not hold. At a false discovery rate of 0.05, a later analysis linked 15,000 to 20,000 TCR beta sequences to specific HLA alleles. A later analysis found that most CMV-associated TCR beta chains appeared HLA-restricted, with HLA associations seemingly driven largely by CMV exposure. In a later analysis, several top co-occurrence clusters were reported to appear linked to parvovirus B19, influenza, CMV and Epstein-Barr virus. In a later analysis, the rate of TCR association differed among HLA loci, with DRB1 alleles having the most associated TCRs and HLA-C alleles having the fewest. A cluster of highly shared sequence variants was judged likely to be a technical artifact of the sequencing pipeline. Compared with the approximately 670-donor mean, donors in an Asian-associated ancestry cluster had fewer N-insertions in productive TCRs, according to a later genetic analysis. The classifier was reported to diagnose cytomegalovirus status with high specificity and sensitivity in both the original cohort and the validation cohort. Strong co-occurrence of HLA alleles, especially DR and DQ, made assigning TCR associations to individual alleles difficult. Correlated functional status among segregating V segments might reflect linkage disequilibrium, but an unknown experimental factor could not be ruled out. Immune exposure information for the cohort was limited to CMV serostatus. Only TCR beta chains were sequenced in this cohort, and the absence of alpha or paired-chain data limited detectable features. HLA typing was unavailable for some donors at each locus, so association tests used only the typed subset. It was suggested by the authors that the approach could potentially be generalized to other disease states and immunological phenotypes.

The cohort comprised 666 healthy bone marrow donors. At the time of sampling, every cohort member was nominally healthy, though immune exposures that went unrecorded were likely present. The donor tested CMV seropositive and was one of the 289 seropositive cohort members. A peripheral blood sample was provided by each donor, and peripheral blood mononuclear cells were used for TCR beta sequencing. Genomic DNA was extracted from the blood cell samples with the Qiagen DNeasy Blood Extraction Kit. Recombination joined TRBV4-1 with TRBJ1-5, with a weak D call of TRBD1 (6 bases match). Sequenced material: PBMCs. The sequence came from a woman aged 45 to 65 in good health and CMV-seropositive. The bases read TGCGCCAGCAGCCAAGAACAGGGGCCCCAGCATTTT. Translated, it reads CASSQEQGPQHF.